The 30 T cell receptor beta chains given below trace back to one sample, sequenced in a study of cytomegalovirus exposure and HLA in healthy donors. Primers included in the PCR were 60 Vbeta and 13 Jbeta primers. Here immunoSEQ multiplex PCR was the method, and the copy in TCRdb shows in-frame clones only, minus some. The sample yields under 200,000 clones, 84% seen once. Material for sequencing was PBMCs. Every receptor here comes from a woman aged 50 to 60 in good health and CMV-seropositive.

The V gene is TRBV2, the J gene TRBJ2-2; 9 bases map to TRBD1. After removal of 2 bases from V and 3 bases from J, the junction contained 4 bases not matched to a gene. Germline CDR1 and CDR2: SNHLY and FYNNEI. This CDR3 region has 16 residues. This CDR3 reads CASSEWGQGDTGELFF. CDR3 nucleotide sequence: TGTGCCAGCAGTGAATGGGGACAGGGAGACACCGGGGAGCTGTTTTTT.

The chain combines TRBV30 with TRBJ1-2; 7 bases match TRBD1. Germline loops: CDR1 GTSNPN, CDR2 SVGIG (reference sequence). The CDR3 consists of 15 residues. After removal of 0 bases from V and 11 bases from J, the junction contained 15 bases not matched to a gene. The CDR3 nucleotides are TGTGCCTGGAGTGTACCCCCGGACAGGTGGACGGGGTACACCTTC. Protein: CAWSVPPDRWTGYTF.

The chain has TRBV6-1 and TRBJ2-5; maybe TRBD1 (7 bases). Per the germline V gene, CDR1 is MNHNS and CDR2 is SASEGT. V was trimmed by 6 bases and J by 5 bases, leaving 19 bases between them. This CDR3 region has 15 residues. The CDR3 here is CASRDLLARGETQYF. CDR3 sequence (DNA): TGTGCCAGCAGGGACCTACTAGCCAGGGGGGAGACCCAGTACTTC.

The V call is TRBV6-1, the J call TRBJ2-3; D gene ambiguous. V was cut by 10 bases and J by 1 base, with 6 bases left in between. Per germline, CDR1 MNHNS and CDR2 SASEGT. This CDR3 is built from 11 residues. CDR3 coding DNA: TGTGCCATCCAGGGCACAGATACGCAGTATTTT. It specifies CAIQGTDTQYF.

The rearrangement joins TRBV5-1 to TRBJ2-5; 7 nucleotides line up with TRBD1. The germline gives CDR1 SGHRS, CDR2 YFSETQ. This CDR3 is built from 15 residues. The V and J ends lost 0 bases and 0 bases, in that order; junction bases with no gene match: 2. For the CDR3, the DNA is TGCGCCAGCAGCTTGGAGGGGACAGACCAAGAGACCCAGTACTTC. Translating it yields CASSLEGTDQETQYF.

V is TRBV10-3 and J is TRBJ1-1, with 8 bases matching TRBD1. CDR1 and CDR2 (germline): ENHRY, SYGVKD. The V and J ends lost 4 bases and 2 bases, in that order; junction bases with no gene match: 9. CDR3 length: 16 residues. The CDR3 nucleotides read TGTGCCATCAGTGCCACAGGGGGATCCTTTAACACTGAAGCTTTCTTT. Translated: CAISATGGSFNTEAFF.

This clone was seen only a few times. The chain couples TRBV7-9 to TRBJ1-6; D is uncertain. Germline V gives CDR1 SEHNR, CDR2 FQNEAQ (reference sequence). The CDR3 loop spans 15 amino acids. Trimming shortened V by 5 bases and J by 3 bases, and 11 bases separated the two germline ends. CDR3 loop: CASSAEGNYNSPLHF. The CDR3 nucleotides read TGTGCCAGCAGCGCGGAGGGTAACTATAATTCACCCCTCCACTTT.

The chain recombines TRBV5-1 with TRBJ2-5; D may be TRBD1 (5 bases). From germline, CDR1 is SGHRS and CDR2 YFSETQ. Trimming left V 0 bases short and J 5 bases short, with 11 bases between. The CDR3 runs 14 residues. Written as DNA, the CDR3 is TGCGCCAGCAGCTTGGCCAGGGCGGAGGAGACCCAGTACTTC. Translating gives CASSLARAEETQYF.

This clone is a singleton in its sample. This chain uses TRBV2 with TRBJ2-1, with TRBD2 as a possible D gene (5 bases). The V gene's germline CDR1 is SNHLY and CDR2 FYNNEI. The CDR3 extends over 12 amino acids. V lost 6 bases, J lost 6 bases, and 9 bases lay in between. This chain's CDR3 is CASRATSNEQFF. The CDR3 coding sequence is TGTGCCAGCAGAGCTACTAGCAATGAGCAGTTCTTC.

The chain combines TRBV5-1 with TRBJ2-5; 7 bases are a match to TRBD1. Germline CDR1 and CDR2: SGHRS and YFSETQ. The CDR3 has 14 residues. The J segment lost 5 bases and the V segment lost 0 bases, leaving 4 bases of the junction unmatched. The CDR3 nucleotides read TGCGCCAGCAGCTTGGTACAGGGGAAGGAGACCCAGTACTTC. As protein: CASSLVQGKETQYF.

This chain links TRBV30 with TRBJ1-4; 9 positions match TRBD1. The germline V gene encodes CDR1 GTSNPN and CDR2 SVGIG (reference sequence). The trim removed 4 bases at V and 8 bases at J, leaving 5 bases unmatched. This CDR3 has 13 amino acids. The CDR3 nucleotides read TGTGCCTGGACGGGGGACAGGGAAGAAAAACTGTTTTTT. Its protein product is CAWTGDREEKLFF. The whole variable domain, filled in from reference TRBV30 and TRBJ1-4, reads SQTIHQWPATLVQPVGSPLSLECTVEGTSNPNLYWYRQAAGRGLQLLFYSVGIGQISSEVPQNLSASRPQDRQFILSSKKLLLSDSGFYLCAWTGDREEKLFFGSGTQLSVL.

This sequence joins TRBV2 and TRBJ2-1; possible D gene TRBD2, 6 bases. Germline lookup yields CDR1 SNHLY and CDR2 FYNNEI. The CDR3 spans 15 residues. Deletions cut 3 bases from V and 9 bases from J, with 18 bases between. The CDR3 nucleotides are TGTGCCAGCAGTGAGATGGGGACTCAGGCAGCTGAGCAGTTCTTC. This sequence encodes CASSEMGTQAAEQFF.

The J gene is TRBJ1-1, the V gene TRBV6-6; 8 nucleotides align to TRBD1. V trimming: 4 bases; J trimming: 1 base; junction bases outside the gene matches: 2. Germline values: CDR1 MNHNY, CDR2 SVGAGI (reference sequence). The CDR3 is made up of 14 amino acids. The CDR3 DNA follows: TGTGCCAGCAGTTGGACAGGGAGGAACACTGAAGCTTTCTTT. It translates to CASSWTGRNTEAFF.

This clone was found a few times. A read error may account for a junction end that differs from germline. The chain couples TRBV5-3 to TRBJ1-1; D is unresolved. TRBV5-3 is an ORF; its function is uncertain. The length of the CDR3 is 13 residues. The CDR3 sequence: CASSLDLYSEAFF. The CDR3 DNA reads TGTGCCAGCAGCTTGGACCTTTACAGTGAAGCTTTCTTT.

This clone has just one count. The chain recombines TRBV6-6 with TRBJ2-3; D call uncertain. Germline V gene data show CDR1 as MNHNY and CDR2 as SVGAGI (reference sequence). The V and J ends lost 6 bases and 4 bases respectively, with 11 bases between them. This CDR3 region has 13 residues. Here the CDR3 DNA reads TGTGCCAGCAGACCAACTAAGCCAGATACGCAGTATTTT. Translating it yields CASRPTKPDTQYF.

As concerns this clone: It is unclear where the CDR3 begins or ends on the DNA, so no DNA is shown, and the CDR3 is as TCRdb lists it. The chain couples TRBV7-2 to TRBJ1-5; TRBD1 reflects the table's D call only, with no check against the DNA. The CDR3 is 14 residues long, counting both termini. Germline V gene data show CDR1 as SGHTA and CDR2 as FQGNSA. CDR3: CASSFGQGNQPQHF.

The V call is TRBV19, the J call TRBJ2-3, with D perhaps TRBD1 (5 bases). V lost 8 bases, J lost 6 bases, and 15 bases lay in between. From germline, CDR1 is LNHDA and CDR2 SQIVND (reference sequence). This CDR3 has 13 amino acids. This CDR3 reads CASARSGLDTQYF. CDR3 coding DNA: TGTGCCAGTGCCCGCTCAGGGTTGGATACGCAGTATTTT. The whole variable domain, filled in from reference TRBV19 and TRBJ2-3, reads DGGITQSPKYLFRKEGQNVTLSCEQNLNHDAMYWYRQDPGQGLRLIYYSQIVNDFQKGDIAEGYSVSREKKESFPLTVTSAQKNPTAFYLCASARSGLDTQYFGPGTRLTVL.

J is TRBJ2-7 and V is TRBV7-2; no clear D gene. The CDR3 covers 15 residues. Germline CDR1 and CDR2: SGHTA and FQGNSA. Trimming took 1 base from V and 4 from J, leaving 14 bases between them. The CDR3 bases are TGTGCCAGCAGCTTAGTGCCCGAACCCGGGTACGAGCAGTACTTC. Protein sequence: CASSLVPEPGYEQYF.

This chain uses TRBV2 with TRBJ2-6, with D tentatively TRBD1 (6 bases). CDR3 length: 15 amino acids. CDR1 is SNHLY, CDR2 FYNNEI, per germline. V dropped 2 bases and J dropped 4 bases, with 9 bases sitting between them. CDR3 loop: CASSETGRGANVLTF. The CDR3 DNA reads as TGTGCCAGCAGTGAAACAGGGCGGGGGGCCAACGTCCTGACTTTC.

To note about this clone: Its ends do not fully match the called genes, so a read error is possible. This chain connects TRBV11-1 to TRBJ1-5, with D tentatively TRBD1 (5 bases). Germline V gene sequence: CDR1 SGHAT, CDR2 FQDESV (reference sequence). The length of the CDR3 is 13 residues. In nucleotides, the CDR3 is TGTGCCAGCAGCTTATCAGGCAGGGCCCCCCAGAATTTT. The encoded protein is CASSLSGRAPQNF.

V is TRBV30 and J is TRBJ1-1, with D hard to call. V lost 8 bases to trimming and J lost 10 bases, with 17 bases between them. In germline, CDR1 is GTSNPN, CDR2 SVGIG (reference sequence). The CDR3 consists of 11 residues. CDR3 nucleotide sequence: TGTGCCCGCGAGGTAGGAGGTCGAGCTTTCTTT. It yields the protein CAREVGGRAFF.

This chain uses TRBV9 with TRBJ1-1; unclear D gene. V dropped 3 bases and J dropped 3 bases, with 15 bases sitting between them. From germline, CDR1 is SGDLS and CDR2 YYNGEE. The CDR3 has 15 amino acids. CDR3 in amino acids: CASSGTEQLHTEAFF. The CDR3, as DNA: TGTGCCAGCAGCGGCACAGAACAGCTGCACACTGAAGCTTTCTTT. The complete variable domain, with remaining parts taken from reference TRBV9 and TRBJ1-1, reads DSGVTQTPKHLITATGQRVTLRCSPRSGDLSVYWYQQSLDQGLQFLIQYYNGEERAKGNILERFSAQQFPDLHSELNLSSLELGDSALYFCASSGTEQLHTEAFFGQGTRLTVV.

The chain has TRBV5-6 and TRBJ1-4, with D possibly being TRBD1 (6 bases). V was shortened by 4 bases and J by 5 bases, with 9 bases between the two germline ends. CDR1 SGHDT and CDR2 YYEEEE come from the germline V gene. The CDR3 loop spans 13 amino acids. The CDR3 sequence: CASSRTVNEKLFF. The CDR3 DNA is TGTGCCAGCAGCAGGACAGTAAATGAAAAACTGTTTTTT.

V usage is TRBV6-1 and J usage is TRBJ2-2, with a weak D call TRBD1 (7 bases). The CDR3 loop spans 16 amino acids. Germline V gives CDR1 MNHNS, CDR2 SASEGT. The V end was cut by 3 bases, the J end by 6 bases, with 17 bases between. The CDR3 DNA follows: TGTGCCAGCAGTGATACAGGGGAGGAATCCGCCGGGGAGCTGTTTTTT. This encodes CASSDTGEESAGELFF.

The chain has TRBV11-2 and TRBJ2-3; 9 bases fit TRBD2. The CDR3 sequence is 17 residues long. With 0 bases clipped from V and 4 bases from J, the junction kept 8 bases outside the gene matches. From germline, CDR1 is SGHAT and CDR2 FQNNGV. DNA for the CDR3: TGTGCCAGCAGCTTAGACCCTGGGCGGGGGGGGGCAGATACGCAGTATTTT. This gives the protein CASSLDPGRGGADTQYF.

The CDR3 DNA reads TGTGCCTGGAGGGGGACGGAGGGAAAACTGTTTTTT. Protein product: CAWRGTEGKLFF. The chain links TRBV30 to TRBJ1-4, with a weak D call TRBD1 (5 bases). Germline values: CDR1 GTSNPN, CDR2 SVGIG (reference sequence). CDR3 length: 12 amino acids. The ends were cut back, 3 bases at V and 10 bases at J, with 12 bases in the middle.

The V gene is TRBV7-2, the J gene TRBJ1-4, with 9 bases lining up with TRBD1. CDR1 SGHTA and CDR2 FQGNSA come from the germline V gene. J gave up 5 bases and V 6 bases, and 4 bases lay outside the gene matches. The CDR3 is 14 residues long. This CDR3 is CASRLTGGNEKLFF. The CDR3 coding sequence is TGTGCCAGCAGGTTGACAGGGGGGAATGAAAAACTGTTTTTT.

This chain uses TRBV28 with TRBJ1-1; D is possibly TRBD1 (6 bases). The CDR3 consists of 12 residues. Germline values: CDR1 MDHEN, CDR2 SYDVKM. The ends were cut back, 5 bases at V and 8 bases at J, with 12 bases in the middle. CDR3 nucleotide sequence: TGTGCCAGCAGTCGATCGGGGGGCGAAGCTTTCTTT. Translated: CASSRSGGEAFF.

The chain has TRBV11-3 and TRBJ2-1; D perhaps matches TRBD2 (7 bases). The V and J ends lost 5 bases and 0 bases respectively, with 11 bases between them. Looked up from germline, CDR1 is SGHNT and CDR2 is YENEEA. This CDR3 spans 15 amino acids. CDR3 sequence: CASSVGGVSYNEQFF. CDR3 nucleotide sequence: TGTGCCAGCAGCGTAGGGGGGGTCTCCTACAATGAGCAGTTCTTC.

This clone showed up just once. The junction and the germline gene differ at one end; a read error may be behind it. J is TRBJ2-1 and V is TRBV25-1; maybe TRBD1 (7 bases). The CDR3 spans 16 residues. Germline V lookup: CDR1 MGHDK, CDR2 SYGVNS. Written as DNA, the CDR3 is TGTGCCGGCAGTGATCAGGGGGGTACTATTTACAACGAGCAGTTCTTC. Translated: CAGSDQGGTIYNEQFF. The full variable domain, its missing parts supplied by reference TRBV25-1 and TRBJ2-1, is EADIYQTPRYLVIGTGKKITLECSQTMGHDKMYWYQQDPGMELHLIHYSYGVNSTEKGDLSSESTVSRIRTEHFPLTLESARPSHTSQYLCAGSDQGGTIYNEQFFGPGTRLTVL.